This T cell receptor (beta chain) was found in a study of T cell responses to AZD1222 COVID-19 vaccine. The wider study: The analysis combined second doses at about 4 or about 12 weeks.

This clone showed up just once. Its antigen is still unknown. The CDR3 spans 12 residues. Trimming at V came to 3 bases and at J to 10 bases, leaving 3 bases not matched to a gene. Germline V gene lookup returns CDR1 ENHRY and CDR2 SYGVKD. The protocol was immunoSEQ multiplex PCR, while the TCRdb copy is restricted to in-frame clones and leaves out a portion. Of roughly 98,000 clones listed, more than 80% are singletons. General observations from the study: White British ancestry dominated among donors, who included more females, and clonal diversity was possibly underestimated. A reported finding is that nearly half of spike-specific TCRs target unmutated variant regions. Only after the peak T cell response were repertoires sampled.

Sequenced here: peripheral blood, sampled on day 0 of AZD1222 vaccination. The V gene is TRBV10-3, the J gene TRBJ2-1, with 7 bases fitting TRBD2. This receptor was identified in an adult in good health. In nucleotides, the CDR3 is TGTGCCATCAGTGACTACGGGAGGGAGCAGTTCTTC. Its translation: CAISDYGREQFF.